One sample yielded the 23 T cell receptor beta chains listed below, sequenced in a study of identical twins. TCRdb itself ran the 5' RACE reads through MiXCR, one entry per CDR3 protein. The sample lists around 1.7 million distinct CDR3 sequences, 25% to 35% occurring once. The specimen was cord blood. These receptors were collected from a newborn girl in good health.

The chain combines TRBV20-1 with TRBJ2-1; D uncertain. CDR1 DFQATT and CDR2 SNEGSKA come from the germline V gene (reference sequence). The germline V and J ends were trimmed by 3 bases and 1 base, with 4 bases remaining between them. This CDR3 spans 12 amino acids. The CDR3 DNA reads as TGCAGTGCTAGTTGGTCCTACAATGAGCAGTTCTTC. It is translated as CSASWSYNEQFF.

Many counts were recorded for this clonotype. The chain is built from TRBV5-1 and TRBJ2-7, with TRBD2 matching 11 bases. Germline CDR1 reads SGHRS; CDR2 reads YFSETQ. The CDR3 has 14 residues. With 2 bases clipped from V and 2 bases from J, the junction kept 0 bases outside the gene matches. The CDR3 sequence: CASSFSGGAYEQYF. DNA for the CDR3: TGCGCCAGCAGCTTTAGCGGGGGGGCCTACGAGCAGTACTTC.

V gene TRBV4-1 combines with J gene TRBJ2-7; D uncertain. The germline CDR1 and CDR2 sequences are MGHRA and YSYEKL. This CDR3 spans 13 amino acids. Between the trimmed V and J ends, which lost 0 bases and 1 base, there was a span of 4 bases. CDR3: CASSQDASYEQYF. The CDR3, as DNA: TGCGCCAGCAGCCAAGATGCGTCCTACGAGCAGTACTTC.

This clonotype has just a few counts. The J gene is TRBJ1-6, the V gene TRBV4-2, with TRBD1 matching over 10 bases. CDR3 size: 16 residues. Germline V gene lookup returns CDR1 LGHNA and CDR2 YNFKEQ. Trimming removed 5 bases from V and 6 bases from J; junction bases left unmatched: 7. The CDR3 here is CASSTSGTGANSPLHF. CDR3 DNA: TGTGCCAGCAGCACTTCCGGGACAGGGGCTAATTCACCCCTCCACTTT.

The chain recombines TRBV14 with TRBJ1-4, with TRBD1 identical over 7 bases. This CDR3 is built from 18 residues. Per germline, CDR1 SGHDN and CDR2 FVKESK. V trimming: 4 bases; J trimming: 2 bases; junction bases outside the gene matches: 13. In DNA form, the CDR3 reads TGTGCCAGCAGCCGATTCCGACAGGGTGTGAATACTAATGAAAAACTGTTTTTT. It yields the protein CASSRFRQGVNTNEKLFF. Full variable domain (outside the CDR3, taken from reference TRBV14 and TRBJ1-4): EAGVTQFPSHSVIEKGQTVTLRCDPISGHDNLYWYRRVMGKEIKFLLHFVKESKQDESGMPNNRFLAERTGGTYSTLKVQPAELEDSGVYFCASSRFRQGVNTNEKLFFGSGTQLSVL.

This clonotype has more than one count but fewer than ten. The gene calls are TRBV15 and TRBJ2-7; D possibly matches TRBD1 or TRBD2 (5 bases each). The J call is doubtful: the DNA matches TRBJ2-5 better. Germline V gene lookup returns CDR1 LNHNV and CDR2 YYDKDF (reference sequence). The CDR3 is made up of 13 amino acids. CDR3 loop: CATSRAGRETQYF. Here the CDR3 DNA reads TGTGCCACCAGCAGAGCAGGGAGAGAGACCCAGTACTTC.

This clonotype showed up just a few times. The V call is TRBV29-1, the J call TRBJ1-6, with no clear D. The V gene's germline CDR1 is SQVTM and CDR2 ANQGSEA. This CDR3 has 14 amino acids. V was shortened by 4 bases and J by 6 bases, with 13 bases between the two germline ends. In DNA form, the CDR3 reads TGCAGCGTTGCCGACGGTCCAGCTAATTCACCCCTCCACTTT. This encodes CSVADGPANSPLHF.

This clonotype was observed a few times. The chain employs TRBV29-1 and TRBJ2-7, with 13 bases fitting TRBD2. The trim removed 5 bases at V and 5 bases at J, leaving 6 bases unmatched. The CDR3 has 14 amino acids. Germline V CDR1 and CDR2: SQVTM, ANQGSEA. The CDR3 loop reads CSVYLGLAGDEQYF. In nucleotides, the CDR3 is TGCAGCGTTTACCTTGGACTAGCGGGAGACGAGCAGTACTTC.

A note on this clonotype: One end of the junction is discordant with germline, which a read error may explain. The rearrangement uses TRBV24-1 and TRBJ2-6; D assignment may be TRBD1 or TRBD2 (6 bases each). Germline V CDR1 and CDR2: KGHDR, SFDVKD. This CDR3 spans 14 amino acids. The CDR3 is CATSDLWGADVPTF. DNA for the CDR3: TGTGCCACCAGTGATTTGTGGGGGGCCGACGTCCCGACTTTC.

There are a few counts of this clonotype. The DNA for the CDR3 is TGTGCCAGCAGCTCGGTTAAGTTCTTC. Its protein is CASSSVKFF. This chain connects TRBV11-3 to TRBJ2-1; D gene unclear. The CDR3 totals 9 residues. Trimming pared 4 bases from V and 14 bases from J, leaving 6 bases between. Germline CDR1 and CDR2: SGHNT and YENEEA.

This clonotype was observed at least ten times. J is TRBJ2-3 and V is TRBV6-6; 14 positions agree with TRBD2. The CDR3 is 16 residues long. After removal of 0 bases from V and 4 bases from J, the junction contained 0 bases not matched to a gene. Germline-derived CDR1 and CDR2 are MNHNY and SVGAGI (reference sequence). The CDR3 nucleotides are TGTGCCAGCAGTTACTCGACTAGCGGGGGGGCAGATACGCAGTATTTT. Translated: CASSYSTSGGADTQYF.

This clonotype was picked up a small number of times. The V and J genes are TRBV10-2 and TRBJ1-2; D gene unclear. Trimming took 3 bases from V and 1 from J, leaving 9 bases between them. Germline V gene data show CDR1 as WSHSY and CDR2 as SAAADI. CDR3 size: 14 residues. In nucleotides, the CDR3 is TGCGCCAGCAGTGACCCAGGTCGTAACTATGGCTACACCTTC. Protein: CASSDPGRNYGYTF.

The rearrangement joins TRBV20-1 to TRBJ2-1; D may correspond to TRBD1 or TRBD2 (5 bases each). Trimming shortened V by 7 bases and J by 9 bases, and 13 bases separated the two germline ends. CDR1 is DFQATT, CDR2 SNEGSKA, per germline (reference sequence). The CDR3 has 11 amino acids. CDR3 DNA: TGCAGTGTCCTGGGGGTCAGTGAGCAGTTCTTC. It codes for CSVLGVSEQFF.

The chain uses TRBV4-1 and TRBJ2-2, with 8 positions matching TRBD1. The V segment lost 0 bases and the J segment 2 bases; nucleotides outside the gene matches: 8. Germline CDR1 is MGHRA and CDR2 is YSYEKL. This CDR3 has 18 residues. CDR3 coding DNA: TGCGCCAGCAGCCAAGATAATAGACAGGGGTTTAACACCGGGGAGCTGTTTTTT. Encoded protein: CASSQDNRQGFNTGELFF.

V is TRBV2 and J is TRBJ1-6, with D perhaps TRBD1 (5 bases). Germline V CDR1 and CDR2: SNHLY, FYNNEI. Trimming took off 4 bases at V and 1 base at J, with 17 bases between the two ends. The CDR3 loop spans 18 amino acids. This CDR3 reads CASSVKTDSVSYNSPLHF. The DNA for the CDR3 is TGTGCCAGCAGTGTAAAGACAGATTCAGTATCCTATAATTCACCCCTCCACTTT. The full variable domain, in which reference TRBV2 and TRBJ1-6 provide the parts outside the CDR3, is EPEVTQTPSHQVTQMGQEVILRCVPISNHLYFYWYRQILGQKVEFLVSFYNNEISEKSEIFDDQFSVERPDGSNFTLKIRSTKLEDSAMYFCASSVKTDSVSYNSPLHFGNGTRLTVT.

This clonotype was picked up a small number of times. The J gene is TRBJ1-5, the V gene TRBV2; D remains ambiguous. The CDR3 consists of 14 residues. Trimming shortened V by 7 bases and J by 3 bases, and 13 bases separated the two germline ends. The germline gives CDR1 SNHLY, CDR2 FYNNEI. CDR3 DNA: TGTGCCAGCAACAACCAGGTTTCCAATCAGCCCCAGCATTTT. It specifies CASNNQVSNQPQHF. The full variable domain, in which reference TRBV2 and TRBJ1-5 provide the parts outside the CDR3, is EPEVTQTPSHQVTQMGQEVILRCVPISNHLYFYWYRQILGQKVEFLVSFYNNEISEKSEIFDDQFSVERPDGSNFTLKIRSTKLEDSAMYFCASNNQVSNQPQHFGDGTRLSIL.

The CDR3 bases are TGTGCCAGCAGTTTTCCGGGGCGCAATGAGCAGTACTTC. This translates into CASSFPGRNEQYF. The rearrangement uses TRBV12-3 or TRBV12-4 and TRBJ2-7; D possibly uses TRBD1 or TRBD2 (5 bases each). CDR3 size: 13 residues. The V end was cut by 3 bases, the J end by 7 bases, with 13 bases between.

With regard to this clonotype: A read error may produce the germline difference seen at one junction end. The V gene is TRBV15, the J gene TRBJ2-3; D remains unclear. CDR3 length: 14 amino acids. Germline V lookup: CDR1 LNHNV, CDR2 YYDKDF (reference sequence). CDR3 sequence (DNA): TGTGCCACCAGCAGAGATCCGGCGAAAGATACGCAGTGTTTT. It translates to CATSRDPAKDTQCF.

The V gene is TRBV20-1, the J gene TRBJ2-7; tentatively, D is TRBD1 (5 bases). CDR1 and CDR2 (germline): DFQATT, SNEGSKA (reference sequence). The CDR3 totals 13 residues. V was clipped by 6 bases and J by 2 bases, with 14 bases between them. The chain's CDR3 is CSASRGLTYEQYF. In DNA, the CDR3 is TGCAGTGCCAGTAGGGGATTAACCTACGAGCAGTACTTC.

This clonotype was recorded a few times. This chain connects TRBV3-1 to TRBJ2-2; TRBD2 is a possible D gene (6 bases). Trimming left V 5 bases short and J 6 bases short, with 10 bases between. The CDR3 totals 13 residues. Germline lookup yields CDR1 LGHDT and CDR2 YNNKEL (reference sequence). CDR3 residues: CASSSTSPGELFF. The CDR3 DNA sequence: TGTGCCAGCAGCTCGACTAGTCCCGGGGAGCTGTTTTTT.

The genes are TRBV6-1 and TRBJ2-1, with 9 bases fitting TRBD1. The J call could be wrong; TRBJ2-7 is a better fit for the DNA end. The V gene's germline CDR1 is MNHNS and CDR2 SASEGT. The CDR3 length is 13 residues. This CDR3 is CAWGQGSYNEQYF. CDR3 DNA: TGTGCCTGGGGACAGGGCTCCTACAATGAGCAGTACTTC.

This clonotype appeared many times. The chain couples TRBV27 to TRBJ2-3; possibly TRBD1 for D (5 bases). The CDR3 loop spans 14 amino acids. V gave up 2 bases and J gave up 2 bases, with 8 bases separating them. The germline gives CDR1 MNHEY, CDR2 SMNVEV (reference sequence). CDR3 residues: CASSLKGFTDTQYF. The CDR3 coding sequence is TGTGCCAGCAGTTTAAAGGGGTTCACAGATACGCAGTATTTT.

This chain uses TRBV7-2 with TRBJ2-7; either TRBD1 or TRBD2 may fit D (6 bases each). Trimming stripped 0 bases from V and 8 bases from J, with 20 bases between. The CDR3 totals 16 residues. Germline assignment: CDR1 SGHTA and CDR2 FQGNSA. The CDR3 loop reads CASSLAEAGTPFKQYF. The DNA of the CDR3 is TGTGCCAGCAGCTTAGCTGAGGCGGGGACACCTTTTAAGCAGTACTTC. Combining the CDR3 with reference TRBV7-2 and TRBJ2-7 gives the whole variable domain GAGVSQSPSNKVTEKGKDVELRCDPISGHTALYWYRQSLGQGLEFLIYFQGNSAPDKSGLPSDRFSAERTGGSVSTLTIQRTQQEDSAVYLCASSLAEAGTPFKQYFGPGTRLTVT.